One and the same sample provided the 4 T cell receptor beta chains below, sequenced in a study of OX40 agonist ivuxolimab in advanced cancers. Here immunoSEQ multiplex PCR was the method, and the copy in TCRdb shows in-frame clones only, minus some. The data show over 65,000 clones, with roughly 87% seen just once and 4.5% to 6% held by the top ten. The sample here was CD4+ or CD8+ T cells sorted from blood, taken in a trial of the OX40 agonist ivuxolimab. These receptors all stem from an adult with an advanced solid tumor such as melanoma, head and neck, liver or kidney cancer.

This chain joins TRBV7-9 and TRBJ2-1; D tentatively fits TRBD1 or TRBD2 (6 bases each). Per germline, CDR1 SEHNR and CDR2 FQNEAQ (reference sequence). This CDR3 has 13 residues. Deletions cut 1 base from V and 9 bases from J, with 10 bases between. CDR3 nucleotide sequence: TGTGCCAGCAGCTTAGGATGGGGGGCTGAGCAGTTCTTC. Amino acid sequence: CASSLGWGAEQFF.

This chain uses TRBV5-4 with TRBJ2-3; a weak D match, TRBD1 (5 bases). The V gene lost 4 bases and the J gene lost 3 bases, with 9 bases spanning the gap. The CDR3 has 13 residues. Germline CDR1 and CDR2: SGHNT and YYREEE (reference sequence). CDR3 residues: CASSSQGTDTQYF. Here the CDR3 DNA reads TGTGCCAGCAGCAGCCAGGGTACAGATACGCAGTATTTT.

The rearrangement links TRBV27 to TRBJ2-3; TRBD2 aligns across 13 bases. The CDR3 sequence is 16 residues long. Germline CDR1 MNHEY, CDR2 SMNVEV (reference sequence). Trimming took 5 bases from V and 4 from J; bases not matched to a gene: 6. CDR3 sequence (DNA): TGTGCCAGCAGTACCACTAGCGGGGGGGTAGCAGATACGCAGTATTTT. Encoded protein: CASSTTSGGVADTQYF.

This clone has only one observation. This chain connects TRBV7-9 to TRBJ2-7; the D gene is possibly TRBD1 (6 bases). Germline V gene data show CDR1 as SEHNR and CDR2 as FQNEAQ (reference sequence). The CDR3 sequence is 13 residues long. CDR3 in DNA: TGTGTCAGCAGCTTAGGGGACAAGTACGAGCAGTACGTC. Protein product: CVSSLGDKYEQYV.